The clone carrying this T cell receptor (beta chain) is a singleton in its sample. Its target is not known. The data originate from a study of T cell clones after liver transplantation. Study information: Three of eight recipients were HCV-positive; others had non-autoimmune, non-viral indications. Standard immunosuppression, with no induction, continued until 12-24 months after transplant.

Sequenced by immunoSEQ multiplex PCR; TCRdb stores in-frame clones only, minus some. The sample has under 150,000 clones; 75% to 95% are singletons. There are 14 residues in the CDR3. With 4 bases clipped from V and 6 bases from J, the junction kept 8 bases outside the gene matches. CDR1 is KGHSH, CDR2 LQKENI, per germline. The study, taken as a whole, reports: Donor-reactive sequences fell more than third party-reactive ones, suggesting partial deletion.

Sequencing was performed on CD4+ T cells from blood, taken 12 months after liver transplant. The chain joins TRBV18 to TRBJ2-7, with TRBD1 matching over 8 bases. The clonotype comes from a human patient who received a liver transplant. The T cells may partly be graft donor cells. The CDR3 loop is CASSHLDRVGEQYF. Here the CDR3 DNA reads TGTGCCAGCTCACATTTGGACAGGGTGGGCGAGCAGTACTTC.